A selection of T cell receptor beta chains follows, all from one sample in a study of preoperative IRX-2 immunotherapy in early breast cancer. Method: immunoSEQ multiplex PCR; TCRdb's copy keeps in-frame clones and lacks some. Of fewer than 70,000 clones in the sample, 94% were seen once. Sampling was conducted from a patient treated with IRX-2 immunotherapy. These TCRs come from a human donor with breast cancer. Each CDR3 is given with its conserved first and last residue. A D gene is named only where the DNA matches it firmly. Size is omitted from some rows. Given values are once, few, many or a class for expanded clones.

J: TRBJ2-1
V: TRBV6-1
D: TRBD2
size: NA
DNA: TGTGCCAGCCATAATTGGGACTACTACAATGAGCAGTTCTTC
CDR3: CASHNWDYYNEQFF

J: TRBJ2-7
V: TRBV6-6
D: TRBD2
size: NA
DNA: TGTGCCACAACCGGCCTGGGACTAGCGGACGAGCAGTACTTC
CDR3: CATTGLGLADEQYF

J: TRBJ2-1
V: TRBV7-2
D: NA
size: NA
DNA: TGTGCCAGCAGCGGGGGACGGAGCTCCTACAATGAGCAGTTCTTC
CDR3: CASSGGRSSYNEQFF

J: TRBJ1-1
V: TRBV12-5
D: TRBD1
size: NA
DNA: TGTGCTAGTGGTTTGGTACTCGGACAGGAGAACACTGAAGCTTTCTTT
CDR3: CASGLVLGQENTEAFF

J: TRBJ2-3
V: TRBV27
D: NA
size: NA
DNA: TGTGCCAGCAGTTTAATCCAGTCGTTAGGGACGCAGTATTTT
CDR3: CASSLIQSLGTQYF

J: TRBJ2-2
V: TRBV5-4
D: TRBD2
size: few
DNA: TGTGCCAGCAGCTTGGCTCCTGCGGGGGGTTCCACCGGGGAGCTGTTTTTT
CDR3: CASSLAPAGGSTGELFF

J: TRBJ2-3
V: TRBV10-3
D: TRBD1
size: NA
DNA: TGTGCCATCAGTGAGGACAGGGTCACAGATACGCAGTATTTT
CDR3: CAISEDRVTDTQYF

J: TRBJ1-1
V: TRBV11-2
D: NA
size: NA
DNA: TGTGCCAGCAGTCCTGAGGGGGGGAACACTGAAGCTTTCTTT
CDR3: CASSPEGGNTEAFF

J: TRBJ1-3
V: TRBV28
D: NA
size: once
DNA: TGTGCCAGCAGCCACAGGAACTCTGGAAACACCATATATTTT
CDR3: CASSHRNSGNTIYF

J: TRBJ2-2
V: TRBV11-2
D: TRBD2
size: NA
DNA: TGTGCCAGCAGCTTACTACTAGCGGGAGCCGGGGAGCTGTTTTTT
CDR3: CASSLLLAGAGELFF

J: TRBJ2-3
V: TRBV5-1
D: NA
size: NA
DNA: TGCGCCAGCAGCTTGGAAGCCACAGATACGCAGTATTTT
CDR3: CASSLEATDTQYF

J: TRBJ2-7
V: TRBV11-1
D: NA
size: NA
DNA: TGTGCCAGCAGCTCAATACGGAGCGAGCAGTACTTC
CDR3: CASSSIRSEQYF

J: TRBJ1-1
V: TRBV5-4
D: NA
size: few
DNA: TGTGCCAGCAGCTTCAACCTGAACACTGAAGCTTTCTTT
CDR3: CASSFNLNTEAFF

J: TRBJ2-2
V: TRBV14
D: NA
size: once
DNA: TGTGCCAGCAGCCAAGATTTGGGGACTGTAGAGCTGTTTTTT
CDR3: CASSQDLGTVELFF

J: TRBJ1-1
V: TRBV9
D: NA
size: once
DNA: TGTGCCAGCAGCGTAGGGTGGGGTACTGAAGCTTTCTTT
CDR3: CASSVGWGTEAFF

J: TRBJ2-5
V: TRBV2
D: NA
size: NA
DNA: TGTGCCAGCGGCGGTTCAGGAGAGACCCAGTACTTC
CDR3: CASGGSGETQYF

J: TRBJ2-1
V: TRBV2
D: TRBD1
size: NA
DNA: TGTGCCAGTTGGGGGACAGGGGGGAATGAGCAGTTCTTC
CDR3: CASWGTGGNEQFF

J: TRBJ1-2
V: TRBV4-2
D: TRBD1
size: NA
DNA: TGTGCCAGCAGCCAAGGCTCAGGGGGGGGATATGGCTACACCTTC
CDR3: CASSQGSGGGYGYTF

J: TRBJ1-1
V: TRBV5-4
D: TRBD1
size: NA
DNA: TGTGCCAGCAGCCTAGGGGGACAGTTGATTTCTGGCACTGAAGCTTTCTTT
CDR3: CASSLGGQLISGTEAFF

J: TRBJ2-5
V: TRBV4-3
D: NA
size: few
DNA: TGCGCCAGCAGCCCAGACTACCTTGAGACCCAGTACTTC
CDR3: CASSPDYLETQYF

J: TRBJ2-7
V: TRBV9
D: NA
size: NA
DNA: TGTGCCAGCAGCTTCGGGACCGTCTCCTACGAGCAGTACTTC
CDR3: CASSFGTVSYEQYF

J: TRBJ1-3
V: TRBV10-3
D: NA
size: NA
DNA: TGTGCCATCAGTGAAGGAAACACCATATATTTT
CDR3: CAISEGNTIYF

J: TRBJ1-5
V: TRBV21-1
D: NA
size: NA
DNA: TGTGCCAGCATCAAGGGTCTCGTCAATCAGCCCCAGCATTTT
CDR3: CASIKGLVNQPQHF

J: TRBJ2-2
V: TRBV27
D: TRBD2
size: NA
DNA: TGTGCCAGCAGTCGAAGACTAGCGGGTACCGGGGAGCTGTTTTTT
CDR3: CASSRRLAGTGELFF

J: TRBJ2-5
V: TRBV23-1
D: TRBD2
size: NA
DNA: TGCGCCAGCAGTCAAACCAGAGCGGGAGACGAAGAGACCCAGTACTTC
CDR3: CASSQTRAGDEETQYF

J: TRBJ2-5
V: TRBV4-3
D: NA
size: NA
DNA: TGCGCCAGCAGCCAAGATCTCCCTCAGGGGGGTCAAGAGACCCAGTACTTC
CDR3: CASSQDLPQGGQETQYF

J: TRBJ2-1
V: TRBV4-1
D: NA
size: NA
DNA: TGCGCCAGCAGCCAAGTCACCGATTACAATGAGCAGTTCTTC
CDR3: CASSQVTDYNEQFF

J: TRBJ2-4
V: TRBV7-2
D: NA
size: NA
DNA: TGTGCCAGCGGACTGGACAGAGCCAAAAACATTCAGTACTTC
CDR3: CASGLDRAKNIQYF

J: TRBJ2-7
V: TRBV5-1
D: TRBD2
size: once
DNA: TGCGCCAGCAGCCCTCCGGGACTAGCTGTCTACGAGCAGTACTTC
CDR3: CASSPPGLAVYEQYF

J: TRBJ2-2
V: TRBV5-8
D: NA
size: once
DNA: TGTGCCAGCAGCTTGGATTCCGGGGGCACCGGGGAGCTGTTTTTT
CDR3: CASSLDSGGTGELFF

J: TRBJ2-3
V: TRBV29-1
D: TRBD2
size: NA
DNA: TGCAGCACAACTAGCGGGGTAGATACGCAGTATTTT
CDR3: CSTTSGVDTQYF

J: TRBJ2-5
V: TRBV7-6
D: NA
size: NA
DNA: TGTGCCAGCAGCTTATCACGGGCTTCAGAGACCCAGTACTTC
CDR3: CASSLSRASETQYF

J: TRBJ2-2
V: TRBV5-1
D: TRBD2
size: NA
DNA: TGCGCCAGCAGCTTACCGGGACTAGCGGGAGGTACCCCCGGGGAGCTGTTTTTT
CDR3: CASSLPGLAGGTPGELFF

J: TRBJ1-1
V: TRBV27
D: NA
size: NA
DNA: TGTGCCAGCAGTTTAGTCTTGAACACTGAAGCTTTCTTT
CDR3: CASSLVLNTEAFF

J: TRBJ1-3
V: TRBV4-1
D: TRBD1
size: NA
DNA: TGCGCCAGCAGCCAGCACCGGGACAGGGGTCTAGAAGACTCTGGAAACACCATATATTTT
CDR3: CASSQHRDRGLEDSGNTIYF

J: TRBJ1-5
V: TRBV6-1
D: TRBD1
size: NA
DNA: TGTGCCAGCTCGGGACAGGTTTTAAGTAATCAGCCCCAGCATTTT
CDR3: CASSGQVLSNQPQHF

J: TRBJ2-5
V: TRBV5-1
D: NA
size: NA
DNA: TGCGCCAGCAGCTCCGGTCTTGGGGGCCCAGAGGAGACCCAGTACTTC
CDR3: CASSSGLGGPEETQYF